The T cell receptor beta chain under discussion was sequenced for a study of blood T cell repertoires in COVID-19. CDR3 size: 16 residues. Germline V gene sequence: CDR1 MGHRA, CDR2 YSYEKL. The V end was cut by 8 bases, the J end by 0 bases, with 19 bases between. Assay used: immunoSEQ multiplex PCR; TCRdb lists only in-frame clones, some missing. The data show some 260,000 clones, around 80% seen once. The sequencing input was peripheral blood. The V call is TRBV4-1, the J call TRBJ1-2; possibly TRBD1 for D (6 bases). This receptor was obtained from a woman aged 40-49 years with active or convalescent COVID-19. CDR3 protein: CASEWIRDMPNYGYTF. The CDR3 DNA follows: TGCGCCAGCGAATGGATAAGGGACATGCCTAACTATGGCTACACCTTC.